This T cell receptor beta chain was captured in a study of shared clonotypes between healthy human individuals. A word on this clone: The target antigen is unknown.

Generated by immunoSEQ multiplex PCR, the TCRdb table keeps only in-frame clones and is missing some. The data contain approximately 350,000 clones, about 96% of them singletons. Findings of the study overall: An effect of sequencing depth on clonotype sharing among donors was expected.

The receptor was isolated from a man aged 30 to 39 in good health. The sequenced sample was memory CD8+ T cells sorted from blood. Subset defined: CD45RO+ cells pooled with CCR7-negative TemRA cells.

The CDR3 loop is CASSPPLKRAKFNSYEQYF. In DNA form, the CDR3 reads TGTGCCAGCAGTCCGCCGTTGAAGCGGGCCAAGTTTAACTCCTACGAGCAGTACTTC. This chain links TRBV27 with TRBJ2-7, with D perhaps matching TRBD2 (6 bases). V was shortened by 5 bases and J by 0 bases, with 26 bases between the two germline ends. Germline loops: CDR1 MNHEY, CDR2 SMNVEV (reference sequence). The length of the CDR3 is 19 residues.